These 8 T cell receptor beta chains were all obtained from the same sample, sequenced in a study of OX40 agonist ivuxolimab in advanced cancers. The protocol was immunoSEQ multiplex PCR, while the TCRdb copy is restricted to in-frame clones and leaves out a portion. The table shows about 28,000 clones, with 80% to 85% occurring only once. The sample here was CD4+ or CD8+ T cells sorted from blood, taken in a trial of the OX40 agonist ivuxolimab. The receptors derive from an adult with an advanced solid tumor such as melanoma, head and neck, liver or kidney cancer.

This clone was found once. CDR3 amino acids: CASSFWGLMNTEAFF. In nucleotides, the CDR3 is TGTGCCAGCAGTTTCTGGGGCCTCATGAACACTGAAGCTTTCTTT. The genes are TRBV28 and TRBJ1-1; possibly TRBD1 for D (5 bases). The germline V gene encodes CDR1 MDHEN and CDR2 SYDVKM. The CDR3 has 15 amino acids. Trimming stripped 3 bases from V and 0 bases from J, with 11 bases between. Full variable domain (rest looked up from reference TRBV28 and TRBJ1-1): DVKVTQSSRYLVKRTGEKVFLECVQDMDHENMFWYRQDPGLGLRLIYFSYDVKMKEKGDIPEGYSVSREKKERFSLILESASTNQTSMYLCASSFWGLMNTEAFFGQGTRLTVV.

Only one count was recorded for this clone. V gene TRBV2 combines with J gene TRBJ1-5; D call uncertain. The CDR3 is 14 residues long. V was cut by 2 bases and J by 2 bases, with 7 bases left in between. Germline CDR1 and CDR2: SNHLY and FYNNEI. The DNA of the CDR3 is TGTGCCAGCAGTGAATTGGACGGCAATCAGCCCCAGCATTTT. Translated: CASSELDGNQPQHF.

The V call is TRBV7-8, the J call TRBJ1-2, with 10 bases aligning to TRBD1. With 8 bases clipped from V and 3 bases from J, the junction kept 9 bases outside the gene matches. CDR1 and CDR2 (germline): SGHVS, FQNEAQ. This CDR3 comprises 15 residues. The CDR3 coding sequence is TGTGCCAGCGGCGACAGGGGGCGCGTCCACTATGGCTACACCTTC. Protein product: CASGDRGRVHYGYTF.

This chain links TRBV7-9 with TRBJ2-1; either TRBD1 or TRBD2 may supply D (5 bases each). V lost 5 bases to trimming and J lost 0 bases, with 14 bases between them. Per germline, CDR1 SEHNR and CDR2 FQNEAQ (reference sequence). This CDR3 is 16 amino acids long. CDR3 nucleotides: TGTGCCAGCAGCCCCCGGGGCGGCGGCTCCTACAATGAGCAGTTCTTC. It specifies CASSPRGGGSYNEQFF.

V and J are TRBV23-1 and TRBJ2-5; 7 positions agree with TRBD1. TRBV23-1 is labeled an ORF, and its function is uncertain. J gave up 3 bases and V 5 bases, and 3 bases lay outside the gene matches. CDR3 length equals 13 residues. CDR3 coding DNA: TGCGCCAGCAGTGCCGACAGGGAAGAGACCCAGTACTTC. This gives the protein CASSADREETQYF.

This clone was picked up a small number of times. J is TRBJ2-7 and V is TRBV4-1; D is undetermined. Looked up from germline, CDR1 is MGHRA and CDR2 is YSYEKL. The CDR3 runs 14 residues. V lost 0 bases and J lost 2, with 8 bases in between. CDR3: CASSQDRWAYEQYF. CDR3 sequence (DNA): TGCGCCAGCAGCCAAGACAGGTGGGCCTACGAGCAGTACTTC.

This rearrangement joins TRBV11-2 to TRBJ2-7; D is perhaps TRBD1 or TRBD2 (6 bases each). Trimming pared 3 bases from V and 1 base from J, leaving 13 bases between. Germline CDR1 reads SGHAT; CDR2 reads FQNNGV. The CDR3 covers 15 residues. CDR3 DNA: TGTGCCAGCAGCTTGGGGGCCGGGGGATCCTACGAGCAGTACTTC. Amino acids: CASSLGAGGSYEQYF.

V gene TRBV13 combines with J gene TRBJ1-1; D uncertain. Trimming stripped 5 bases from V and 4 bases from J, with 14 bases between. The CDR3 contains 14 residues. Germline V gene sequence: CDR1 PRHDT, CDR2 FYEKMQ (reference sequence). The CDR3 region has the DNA TGTGCCAGCAGCACCAGTTTCGGGTTCACTGAAGCTTTCTTT. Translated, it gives CASSTSFGFTEAFF.